Here is one T cell receptor beta chain with its context. Its antigen is as yet unknown. Germline CDR1 is SEHNR and CDR2 is FQNEAQ (reference sequence). The V and J ends lost 5 bases and 5 bases respectively, with 6 bases between them. The CDR3 loop spans 11 amino acids. Produced via immunoSEQ multiplex PCR; TCRdb's table is partial and in-frame only. The table has 77,000 or so clones, roughly 94% seen once. These data belong to a study of graft-versus-host responses after intestinal transplantation. At the level of the study: Recipients received multivisceral, liver-intestinal, or isolated intestinal transplants. Study outcomes and limitations: Detected in recipient marrow were GvH clones, some of which were first observed in ileum or blood.

The material was unstimulated CD8+ T cells sorted from spleen or lymph node cells, obtained before intestinal transplant. The chain joins TRBV7-9 to TRBJ2-5; D unresolved. The sequence came from a human donor who received an intestinal transplant. CDR3 region: CASSPRETQYF. CDR3 DNA: TGTGCCAGCAGCCCACGGGAGACCCAGTACTTC.